This paragraph covers one TCR beta chain sequence. As originally analysed: Amplifying reference gene primers gave estimates of nucleated cell counts. Generated by immunoSEQ multiplex PCR, the TCRdb table keeps only in-frame clones and is missing some. V and J calls and clone size are those listed in that table; D and trimming were worked out from the DNA. This repertoire shows around 300,000 clones, 80% to 90% found once; its top ten account for around 4.6%. The data originate from a study of blood T cell repertoires in COVID-19. Looking at the study overall: Samples came from the United States, Italy and Spain, spanning acute and convalescent COVID-19. T cells, B-cell-depleted T cells, or PBMCs provided the cDNA or gDNA that served as material.

Enrolled through a virtual design, the participants were between 18 and 89 years of age and came from about two dozen US areas. The V gene's germline CDR1 is LNHNV and CDR2 YYDKDF (reference sequence). The junction had 0 bases not matched to a gene; V was cut back by 3 bases and J by 0 bases. The length of the CDR3 is 16 residues. The sample was PBMCs or T cells enriched from blood (not recorded which). This chain joins TRBV15 and TRBJ2-5, with TRBD2 matching over 14 bases. The source of this sequence is a young man who had recovered from COVID-19. The CDR3: CATSRGLAGDQETQYF. In DNA, the CDR3 is TGTGCCACCAGCAGGGGACTAGCGGGGGACCAAGAGACCCAGTACTTC.